The 21 T cell receptor beta chains below come from one sample, sequenced in a study of T cells after yellow fever vaccination. TCRdb reanalysed the 5' RACE reads using MiXCR and keeps one entry per CDR3 protein. The profile shows about 240,000 distinct CDR3 sequences, about 7% of them singletons. The sample was CD4+ T cells sorted from PBMCs, taken 15 days after the yellow fever booster vaccination. These receptors were collected from a man between 25 and 39 years old who received the YFV17D yellow fever vaccine.

The table lists this clonotype with many counts. The chain carries TRBV6-2 or TRBV6-3 and TRBJ2-1, with D tentatively TRBD2 (6 bases). V lost 3 bases and J 7 bases, leaving 19 bases between the germline ends. This CDR3 comprises 16 residues. Germline CDR1 reads MNHEY; CDR2 reads SVGEGT. CDR3 amino acids: CASSYSVGSALNEQFF. Here the CDR3 DNA reads TGTGCCAGCAGTTATTCTGTCGGGAGCGCGCTTAATGAGCAGTTCTTC.

This clonotype has just a few counts. The CDR3 region has the DNA TGTGCCAGCAACTCAGGGGCGTTGAACACTGAAGCTTTCTTT. Amino acids: CASNSGALNTEAFF. This rearrangement joins TRBV12-3 or TRBV12-4 to TRBJ1-1; D is perhaps TRBD1 (6 bases). V was shortened by 7 bases and J by 0 bases, with 12 bases between the two germline ends. This CDR3 is built from 14 residues.

This clonotype was seen a handful of times. The rearrangement links TRBV6-5 to TRBJ1-1; TRBD1 agrees at 9 bases. Germline assignment: CDR1 MNHEY and CDR2 SVGAGI. The V segment lost 10 bases and the J segment 8 bases; nucleotides outside the gene matches: 17. This CDR3 region has 15 residues. This chain's CDR3 is CATSPSGTGLPEAFF. CDR3 in DNA: TGTGCCACCTCTCCCTCCGGGACAGGGCTCCCCGAAGCTTTCTTT.

This clonotype was counted a few times. The DNA for the CDR3 is TGTGCCAGCGCAGGGTCGGGGAGAAACAATGAGCAGTTCTTC. It codes for CASAGSGRNNEQFF. The chain uses TRBV7-6 and TRBJ2-1; D tentatively reads TRBD1 or TRBD2 (5 bases each). CDR1 is SGHVS and CDR2 is FNYEAQ in the germline V gene. V gave up 8 bases and J gave up 5 bases, with 16 bases separating them. CDR3 size: 14 residues. Drawing the rest from reference TRBV7-6 and TRBJ2-1, the complete variable domain is GAGVSQSPRYKVTKRGQDVALRCDPISGHVSLYWYRQALGQGPEFLTYFNYEAQQDKSGLPNDRFSAERPEGSISTLTIQRTEQRDSAMYRCASAGSGRNNEQFFGPGTRLTVL.

The chain carries TRBV20-1 and TRBJ2-7; TRBD2 aligns across 12 bases. This CDR3 region has 14 residues. The germline gives CDR1 DFQATT, CDR2 SNEGSKA (reference sequence). V shed 5 bases and J 4 bases; nucleotides not matched to a gene: 6. This CDR3 is CSASLGLAGYEQYF. The CDR3 nucleotides read TGCAGTGCTTCCCTCGGACTAGCGGGGTACGAGCAGTACTTC.

This clonotype was observed a handful of times. The chain employs TRBV20-1 and TRBJ2-3, with 7 bases matching TRBD1. Trimming took 5 bases from V and 0 from J; bases not matched to a gene: 5. The CDR3 runs 14 residues. The V gene's germline CDR1 is DFQATT and CDR2 SNEGSKA (reference sequence). In nucleotides, the CDR3 is TGCAGTGCTCCGACAGGGTTTAGCACAGATACGCAGTATTTT. Amino acid sequence: CSAPTGFSTDTQYF.

V gene TRBV20-1 combines with J gene TRBJ2-1, with D perhaps TRBD2 (5 bases). V shed 3 bases and J shed 0 bases, with 9 bases lying between them. Germline CDR1 reads DFQATT; CDR2 reads SNEGSKA (reference sequence). The length of the CDR3 is 14 residues. CDR3 protein: CSASGVSSYNEQFF. CDR3 coding DNA: TGCAGTGCTAGCGGGGTCAGCTCCTACAATGAGCAGTTCTTC.

This clonotype was recorded many times. The chain couples TRBV7-2 to TRBJ1-1; 8 bases line up with TRBD1. The CDR3 extends over 14 amino acids. The V gene's germline CDR1 is SGHTA and CDR2 FQGNSA. The J segment lost 4 bases and the V segment lost 2 bases, leaving 3 bases of the junction unmatched. In DNA, the CDR3 is TGTGCCAGCAGCTTAACAGGGGGGGTCACTGAAGCTTTCTTT. This translates into CASSLTGGVTEAFF.

This clonotype has at least ten counts. The gene calls are TRBV6-4 and TRBJ1-5; 9 positions agree with TRBD1. Losses at the gene ends were 3 bases for V and 2 bases for J; bases not matched to a gene: 5. The CDR3 runs to 16 residues. CDR1 is MRHNA and CDR2 is SNTAGT in the germline V gene. CDR3 protein: CASSEPGQGGNQPQHF. The CDR3 nucleotides are TGTGCCAGCAGTGAGCCGGGACAGGGTGGCAATCAGCCCCAGCATTTT.

This rearrangement joins TRBV27 to TRBJ1-5; D gene uncertain. The CDR3 runs 16 residues. Trimming removed 5 bases at V and 2 bases at J, with 16 bases between. CDR1 and CDR2 (germline): MNHEY, SMNVEV (reference sequence). DNA of the CDR3: TGTGCCAGCAGTCTCCAATTTCGAGTGGGCAATCAGCCCCAGCATTTT. Protein: CASSLQFRVGNQPQHF.

The chain carries TRBV6-1 and TRBJ2-7; D gene uncertain. The CDR3 spans 14 residues. Looked up from germline, CDR1 is MNHNS and CDR2 is SASEGT. V lost 6 bases and J lost 3, with 15 bases in between. CDR3 in DNA: TGTGCCAGCAGCCCAACCCCGCGGTTCTACGAGCAGTACTTC. Translating gives CASSPTPRFYEQYF.

The rearrangement links TRBV19 to TRBJ2-5; a weak D match, TRBD2 (5 bases). CDR3 size: 14 residues. The V gene's germline CDR1 is LNHDA and CDR2 SQIVND (reference sequence). The ends were cut back, 3 bases at V and 2 bases at J, with 10 bases in the middle. The CDR3 region has the DNA TGTGCCAGTAGTATGAGGGAAGCTCAAGAGACCCAGTACTTC. The encoded protein is CASSMREAQETQYF.

The chain joins TRBV3-1 to TRBJ2-2; possible D gene TRBD1, 5 bases. Trimming removed 1 base from V and 3 bases from J, with 12 bases in between. Germline V gene data show CDR1 as LGHDT and CDR2 as YNNKEL (reference sequence). This CDR3 region has 16 residues. The CDR3 reads CASSQGSPGYTGELFF. DNA of the CDR3: TGTGCCAGCAGCCAAGGTTCCCCAGGGTACACCGGGGAGCTGTTTTTT.

This clonotype was counted between two and nine times. The chain employs TRBV19 and TRBJ2-1; the D gene is possibly TRBD1 (6 bases). The CDR3 runs 14 residues. V dropped 8 bases and J dropped 6 bases, with 17 bases sitting between them. Germline values: CDR1 LNHDA, CDR2 SQIVND (reference sequence). This CDR3 reads CASGFYLGGNEQFF. In DNA, the CDR3 is TGTGCCAGTGGGTTCTATTTAGGGGGCAATGAGCAGTTCTTC.

This clonotype has more than one count but fewer than ten. V usage is TRBV30 and J usage is TRBJ2-1; no reliable D call. The CDR3 has 11 residues. Germline V gene sequence: CDR1 GTSNPN, CDR2 SVGIG (reference sequence). V lost 0 bases and J lost 4, with 1 base in between. DNA of the CDR3: TGTGCCTGGAGTGTATACAATGAGCAGTTCTTC. Translating gives CAWSVYNEQFF.

This sequence joins TRBV7-2 and TRBJ2-1, with 13 bases lining up with TRBD2. Germline CDR1 is SGHTA and CDR2 is FQGNSA. The CDR3 spans 17 residues. The V and J ends lost 3 bases and 3 bases, in that order; junction bases with no gene match: 5. The CDR3, as DNA: TGTGCCAGCAGCTTCGTCGGGACTAGCGGGAACTACAATGAGCAGTTCTTC. Its translation is CASSFVGTSGNYNEQFF.

This clonotype has a handful of counts. This chain uses TRBV5-4 with TRBJ2-3; D may match TRBD1 or TRBD2 (5 bases each). The CDR3 covers 11 residues. The germline CDR1 and CDR2 sequences are SGHNT and YYREEE (reference sequence). Trimming stripped 3 bases from V and 6 bases from J, with 5 bases between. The CDR3 region is CASSWDDTQYF. As DNA, the CDR3 is TGTGCCAGCAGCTGGGACGATACGCAGTATTTT. Full variable domain (missing parts from reference TRBV5-4 and TRBJ2-3): ETGVTQSPTHLIKTRGQQVTLRCSSQSGHNTVSWYQQALGQGPQFIFQYYREEENGRGNFPPRFSGLQFPNYSSELNVNALELDDSALYLCASSWDDTQYFGPGTRLTVL.

This clonotype was counted many times. The genes are TRBV4-2 and TRBJ2-7; D might be TRBD2 (5 bases). Between the trimmed V and J ends, which lost 1 base and 3 bases, there was a span of 13 bases. The CDR3 is 15 residues long. The V gene's germline CDR1 is LGHNA and CDR2 YNFKEQ. CDR3 DNA sequence: TGTGCCAGCAGCCAAGCCGCCACTAGTTTCTACGAGCAGTACTTC. Protein: CASSQAATSFYEQYF.

In DNA form, the CDR3 reads TGTGCCAGCAGCTCGGGACATAAACAAGAGACCCAGTACTTC. Translation: CASSSGHKQETQYF. The chain uses TRBV7-6 and TRBJ2-5, with D maybe TRBD1 (6 bases). Germline CDR1 reads SGHVS; CDR2 reads FNYEAQ. The CDR3 consists of 14 residues. V was pared by 4 bases and J by 2 bases, with 11 bases between.

This clonotype was recorded a few times. The J gene is TRBJ1-6, the V gene TRBV3-1, with D perhaps TRBD1 (6 bases). The V gene's germline CDR1 is LGHDT and CDR2 YNNKEL (reference sequence). The CDR3 is 13 amino acids. Trimming removed 11 bases from V and 8 bases from J, with 16 bases in between. Written as DNA, the CDR3 is TGTGCCTGCGCGAACGGACAGCATTCACCCCTCCACTTT. It specifies CACANGQHSPLHF.

This clonotype was observed at least ten times. The chain uses TRBV9 and TRBJ2-2; maybe TRBD1 (6 bases). Germline V lookup: CDR1 SGDLS, CDR2 YYNGEE. The CDR3 length is 16 residues. Trimming shortened V by 2 bases and J by 4 bases, and 15 bases separated the two germline ends. The CDR3 region is CASSVGASRFTGELFF. As DNA, the CDR3 is TGTGCCAGCAGCGTGGGGGCTAGCAGATTCACCGGGGAGCTGTTTTTT.